This T cell receptor (beta chain) was sequenced for a study of blood T cells in healthy people across ages. About the study: T cells yielded about one barcoded beta molecule per two cells through template switching. Overall study results and limits: Naive and antigen-experienced cells could not be conclusively compared, given unsorted PBMCs.

Combining a sample-barcoded 5' primer with a J-beta primer mix, a second PCR ran for roughly 6 to 11 cycles. TCRdb itself ran the 5' RACE reads through MiXCR, one entry per CDR3 protein. Of around 1,000,000 distinct CDR3 sequences in the sample, approximately 25% are singletons; the top ten hold 0.75%. Regarding this clonotype: Antigen unknown.

V shed 2 bases and J 2 bases; nucleotides not matched to a gene: 13. The CDR3 runs 19 residues. Germline loops: CDR1 MNHEY, CDR2 SVGEGT. These data are also associated with another study on T cells of mothers and their children.

This receptor was taken from a girl aged 2 to 10 in good health. The J gene is TRBJ2-2, the V gene TRBV6-2 or TRBV6-3; TRBD1 matches 8 bases. Material for sequencing was blood. CDR3 sequence (DNA): TGTGCCAGCAGTTACCGATTGCTTATAACAGGGGGAAACACCGGGGAGCTGTTTTTT. Protein sequence: CASSYRLLITGGNTGELFF.